The 4 T cell receptor beta chains given below trace back to one sample, sequenced in a study of blood T cell repertoires in COVID-19. Assay used: immunoSEQ multiplex PCR; TCRdb lists only in-frame clones, some missing. The sample includes 70,000 to 80,000 clones, more than 80% seen only once; the top ten take about 40%. The sequenced sample was peripheral blood. The receptors were gathered from a woman of 80 years or more with active or convalescent COVID-19.

The chain carries TRBV7-2 and TRBJ1-4; TRBD1 agrees at 10 bases. V shed 1 base and J 7 bases; nucleotides not matched to a gene: 6. CDR3 length: 16 amino acids. The germline CDR1 and CDR2 sequences are SGHTA and FQGNSA. DNA for the CDR3: TGTGCCAGCAGCTTAGGATCCGGGACAGGGGCTGAAAAACTGTTTTTT. Its translation: CASSLGSGTGAEKLFF. Full variable domain (missing parts from reference TRBV7-2 and TRBJ1-4): GAGVSQSPSNKVTEKGKDVELRCDPISGHTALYWYRQSLGQGLEFLIYFQGNSAPDKSGLPSDRFSAERTGGSVSTLTIQRTQQEDSAVYLCASSLGSGTGAEKLFFGSGTQLSVL.

V is TRBV19 and J is TRBJ2-3, with TRBD1 identical over 7 bases. Germline V gene sequence: CDR1 LNHDA, CDR2 SQIVND (reference sequence). The CDR3 has 14 amino acids. V lost 5 bases to trimming and J lost 3 bases; unmatched junction nucleotides: 5. The CDR3: CASSLNRGTDTQYF. The CDR3 bases are TGTGCCAGTAGTCTCAACAGGGGAACAGATACGCAGTATTTT.

CDR3 residues: CSVEDSMSWSGYTF. CDR3 DNA: TGCAGCGTTGAAGATTCTATGTCCTGGAGTGGCTACACCTTC. V is TRBV29-1 and J is TRBJ1-2; no firm D call. Trimming shortened V by 0 bases and J by 7 bases, and 15 bases separated the two germline ends. In germline, CDR1 is SQVTM, CDR2 ANQGSEA. This CDR3 is built from 14 residues.

The chain links TRBV6-5 to TRBJ2-5, with D possibly TRBD2 on 6 matching bases. The CDR3 has 15 amino acids. The V gene's germline CDR1 is MNHEY and CDR2 SVGAGI. V lost 0 bases, J lost 5 bases, and 13 bases lay in between. CDR3 coding DNA: TGTGCCAGCAGTTACTCCCCGATGGGGAGGGAGACCCAGTACTTC. Translation gives CASSYSPMGRETQYF.